Presented here are 14 T cell receptor beta chains from one specimen sequenced in a study of blood T cell repertoires in COVID-19. Profiled with immunoSEQ multiplex PCR; TCRdb holds only in-frame clones, not every one. The sample includes 50,000 to 75,000 clones, about 70% seen only once; the top ten take more than 5%. Sequencing was done on a sample of peripheral blood. These TCRs come from a human donor in a cohort sampled during active COVID-19.

The V gene is TRBV28, the J gene TRBJ2-3, with 10 bases identical to TRBD1. There are 16 residues in the CDR3. J was trimmed by 10 bases and V by 3 bases; bases with no gene match: 13. Germline V gene lookup returns CDR1 MDHEN and CDR2 SYDVKM. The CDR3 protein is CASSLRGQGPVRAQYF. CDR3 DNA: TGTGCCAGCAGTTTGCGGGGACAGGGGCCTGTGAGGGCGCAGTATTTT. The full variable domain, its missing parts supplied by reference TRBV28 and TRBJ2-3, is DVKVTQSSRYLVKRTGEKVFLECVQDMDHENMFWYRQDPGLGLRLIYFSYDVKMKEKGDIPEGYSVSREKKERFSLILESASTNQTSMYLCASSLRGQGPVRAQYFGPGTRLTVL.

This sequence joins TRBV30 and TRBJ1-4; D remains ambiguous. The CDR3 is 13 amino acids. The V gene's germline CDR1 is GTSNPN and CDR2 SVGIG (reference sequence). V lost 0 bases and J lost 8, with 10 bases in between. CDR3 DNA sequence: TGTGCCTGGAGTGTTCCGGGTTTAGAAAAACTGTTTTTT. This encodes CAWSVPGLEKLFF.

The chain carries TRBV7-2 and TRBJ2-5, with D perhaps matching TRBD2 (7 bases). In germline, CDR1 is SGHTA, CDR2 FQGNSA. The V end lost 2 bases, the J end lost 3 bases, and 13 bases lay between the germline ends. The CDR3 covers 15 residues. This chain's CDR3 is CASSLFAGAEETQYF. CDR3 DNA sequence: TGTGCCAGCAGCTTATTCGCGGGGGCGGAAGAGACCCAGTACTTC.

The rearrangement joins TRBV12-3 or TRBV12-4 to TRBJ1-5, with D perhaps matching TRBD1 (6 bases). Trimming left V 6 bases short and J 7 bases short, with 13 bases between. The CDR3 is 13 residues long. The CDR3: CASSHRVGQPQHF. CDR3 DNA: TGTGCCAGCAGCCACAGGGTCGGGCAGCCCCAGCATTTT.

V is TRBV27 and J is TRBJ2-7; maybe TRBD1 (6 bases). Germline CDR1 reads MNHEY; CDR2 reads SMNVEV (reference sequence). This CDR3 contains 14 residues. The V and J ends lost 5 bases and 3 bases respectively, with 14 bases between them. The CDR3 DNA reads as TGTGCCAGCAGTGGCCGGGACACCGGCTACGAGCAGTACTTC. Translation gives CASSGRDTGYEQYF.

The V and J genes are TRBV6-1 and TRBJ1-1; D remains unclear. V lost 3 bases and J 6 bases, leaving 11 bases between the germline ends. This CDR3 has 13 amino acids. The germline CDR1 and CDR2 sequences are MNHNS and SASEGT. CDR3 loop: CASSDYYTAEAFF. CDR3 DNA: TGTGCCAGCAGTGATTATTATACGGCTGAAGCTTTCTTT.

The chain couples TRBV7-8 to TRBJ1-1; D gene ambiguous. The V gene lost 0 bases and the J gene lost 10 bases, with 15 bases spanning the gap. The germline V gene has CDR1 SGHVS and CDR2 FQNEAQ. The CDR3 is made up of 14 amino acids. This chain's CDR3 is CASSLAGELWGAFF. The CDR3 coding sequence is TGTGCCAGCAGCTTAGCTGGGGAGCTTTGGGGAGCTTTCTTT.

This clone was detected a few times. The chain joins TRBV19 to TRBJ2-7; D is possibly TRBD2 (6 bases). The CDR3 is 15 amino acids. With 4 bases removed from V and 2 bases from J, the gap between germline ends came to 15 bases. CDR1 and CDR2 from the germline V gene are LNHDA and SQIVND (reference sequence). DNA for the CDR3: TGTGCCAGTAGTAGGGCACCGGGGGAGACCTACGAGCAGTACTTC. It encodes CASSRAPGETYEQYF. Supplemented by reference TRBV19 and TRBJ2-7, the full variable domain reads DGGITQSPKYLFRKEGQNVTLSCEQNLNHDAMYWYRQDPGQGLRLIYYSQIVNDFQKGDIAEGYSVSREKKESFPLTVTSAQKNPTAFYLCASSRAPGETYEQYFGPGTRLTVT.

The table lists this clone with a few counts. The V call is TRBV9, the J call TRBJ2-3, with D perhaps TRBD2 (6 bases). Trimming left V 3 bases short and J 2 bases short, with 10 bases between. Looked up from germline, CDR1 is SGDLS and CDR2 is YYNGEE. This CDR3 has 14 residues. CDR3 bases: TGTGCCAGCAGCGCACGGGGGACCACAGATACGCAGTATTTT. Its protein is CASSARGTTDTQYF.

This chain uses TRBV6-2 or TRBV6-3 with TRBJ1-5; 7 bases match TRBD1. CDR1 MNHEY and CDR2 SVGEGT come from the germline V gene. This CDR3 is built from 14 residues. V was pared by 5 bases and J by 4 bases, with 5 bases of the junction left unmatched. The CDR3 DNA reads as TGTGCCAGCAGTACACTGACAGGGAATCAGCCCCAGCATTTT. Translated: CASSTLTGNQPQHF.

This sequence joins TRBV19 and TRBJ1-5; D is perhaps TRBD1 (6 bases). The V gene's germline CDR1 is LNHDA and CDR2 SQIVND (reference sequence). The CDR3 loop spans 15 amino acids. V dropped 2 bases and J dropped 1 base, with 9 bases sitting between them. CDR3 nucleotides: TGTGCCAGTAGTATATCAGGGGAGAGCAATCAGCCCCAGCATTTT. Protein: CASSISGESNQPQHF.

V usage is TRBV19 and J usage is TRBJ1-1; D is uncertain. Germline V CDR1 and CDR2: LNHDA, SQIVND (reference sequence). CDR3 length: 13 amino acids. V was trimmed by 1 base and J by 5 bases, leaving 8 bases between them. The CDR3 DNA reads as TGTGCCAGTAGTATAGGGCAGCGAACTGAAGCTTTCTTT. Translating gives CASSIGQRTEAFF.

This rearrangement joins TRBV5-1 to TRBJ2-7; possibly TRBD2 for D (6 bases). This CDR3 comprises 15 residues. V gave up 0 bases and J gave up 1 base, with 11 bases separating them. Germline V gene data show CDR1 as SGHRS and CDR2 as YFSETQ. As DNA, the CDR3 is TGCGCCAGCAGCTTGGTTGGGGGGACTTCCTACGAGCAGTACTTC. It specifies CASSLVGGTSYEQYF.

Note on this clone: This sample includes further DNA sequences coding for the same CDR3. This chain joins TRBV6-2 or TRBV6-3 and TRBJ1-4; D is unresolved. Trimming left V 0 bases short and J 0 bases short, with 5 bases between. The CDR3 contains 15 residues. CDR1 MNHEY and CDR2 SVGEGT come from the germline V gene. CDR3 loop: CASSYSGATNEKLFF. The CDR3 nucleotides read TGTGCCAGCAGTTACTCCGGAGCAACTAATGAAAAACTGTTTTTT.